A selection of T cell receptor beta chains follows, all from one sample in a study of T cells in localized non-small cell lung cancer. Sequencing was performed with immunoSEQ multiplex PCR; in TCRdb, only in-frame clones are kept and a portion is missing. This sample has about 3,700 clones, with 31% found just once. The sequences come from normal lung tissue next to the tumor, collected before any cancer treatment. The receptors stem from a male donor older than 55 with stage III lung adenocarcinoma. Both conserved end residues are trimmed from each CDR3. Only part of the rows carry a size: once, few, many, or a class if the clone is expanded.

v_gene,abundance,j_gene,len,CDR3aa
TRBV25-1,.,TRBJ1-5,13,ASASGLGSNQPQH
TRBV18,few,TRBJ1-4,13,ASSPGLSTNEKLF
TRBV9,few,TRBJ2-5,13,ASSVGLGREETQY
TRBV29-1,.,TRBJ2-1,11,SSTALRGYEQF
TRBV15,few,TRBJ2-2,12,ATSLNRGSGELF
TRBV9,few,TRBJ2-1,15,ASSVDPASGTTNEQF
TRBV6-8,medium-sized,TRBJ1-1,14,ASSYRGTGGGTEAF
TRBV9,.,TRBJ2-3,13,ASKGASGQGYTQY
TRBV11-3,.,TRBJ2-7,12,ASSPGGRVGEQY
TRBV18,.,TRBJ1-2,14,ASSPKTGGLNYGYT
TRBV15,few,TRBJ2-1,13,ATSRDLAGDNEQF
TRBV5-1,.,TRBJ1-1,13,ASSPGHAGNTEAF
TRBV11-3,.,TRBJ2-4,12,ASTPSFAKNIQY